What follows are 15 T cell receptor beta chains derived from one specimen sequenced in a study of regulatory T cells in long-lasting Graves disease. Building of the TCR beta libraries involved iRepertoire HTBI primers and Arm-PCR of CDR3 regions. Using its own MiXCR run on the multiplex PCR reads, TCRdb lists one record per CDR3 protein. The sample lists about 450,000 distinct CDR3 sequences, roughly a quarter occurring once. Described time point: persistent/refractory GD, antithyroid drugs over 5 years with positive TRAb. Construction of the TCR library relied on RNA isolated from PBMCs. The starting material was peripheral blood mononuclear cells (PBMCs), obtained when the disease was refractory, from a patient treated with antithyroid drugs. These receptors all come from a female donor with Graves disease.

This clonotype was counted a few times. The V and J genes are TRBV7-9 and TRBJ1-2; 9 nucleotides line up with TRBD1. The CDR3 loop spans 15 amino acids. After removal of 4 bases from V and 6 bases from J, the junction contained 9 bases not matched to a gene. The germline V gene has CDR1 SEHNR and CDR2 FQNEAQ (reference sequence). The CDR3 sequence is CASSSNRDRVDGYTF. CDR3 bases: TGTGCCAGCAGCTCTAACCGGGACAGGGTCGATGGCTACACCTTC.

The chain employs TRBV6-5 and TRBJ2-2; 10 positions match TRBD2. V trimming: 2 bases; J trimming: 3 bases; junction bases outside the gene matches: 6. Germline V lookup: CDR1 MNHEY, CDR2 SVGAGI. The CDR3 is 17 residues long. This CDR3 is CASSYGTSVLDTGELFF. DNA for the CDR3: TGTGCCAGCAGTTACGGGACTAGCGTATTGGACACCGGGGAGCTGTTTTTT.

This clonotype appeared many times. The chain couples TRBV20-1 to TRBJ2-7; TRBD2 aligns across 7 bases. The CDR3 length is 15 residues. Trimming removed 5 bases from V and 5 bases from J; junction bases left unmatched: 15. Per germline, CDR1 DFQATT and CDR2 SNEGSKA (reference sequence). The CDR3 coding sequence is TGCAGTGCTCCCTCTTCTAGCGGTGGTCGGGACGAGCAGTACTTC. Residues: CSAPSSSGGRDEQYF.

This clonotype was picked up many times. The chain recombines TRBV11-2 with TRBJ1-2; D not resolved. This CDR3 is built from 15 residues. Trimming stripped 0 bases from V and 6 bases from J, with 14 bases between. CDR1 and CDR2 from the germline V gene are SGHAT and FQNNGV. CDR3: CASSLDLPVTHGYTF. In DNA, the CDR3 is TGTGCCAGCAGCTTAGATCTCCCGGTTACCCATGGCTACACCTTC.

The sample holds a few counts of this clonotype. CDR3 region: CSGGTATYEQYF. The DNA for the CDR3 is TGCAGCGGGGGGACGGCCACCTACGAGCAGTACTTC. The genes are TRBV29-1 and TRBJ2-7; tentatively, D is TRBD1 or TRBD2 (5 bases each). Trimming removed 7 bases at V and 2 bases at J, with 12 bases between. The germline V gene has CDR1 SQVTM and CDR2 ANQGSEA. This CDR3 has 12 residues.

This clonotype occurred a few times. The chain has TRBV10-3 and TRBJ1-2; D is uncertain. Trimming cost V 4 bases and J 6 bases, with 9 bases left between them. The CDR3 spans 12 residues. Germline V gene data show CDR1 as ENHRY and CDR2 as SYGVKD. Here the CDR3 DNA reads TGTGCCATCAGTGGTCGGGGTAATGGCTACACCTTC. Translated: CAISGRGNGYTF.

The table lists this clonotype with many counts. The genes are TRBV5-1 and TRBJ2-7; D might be TRBD1 (5 bases). The V and J ends lost 2 bases and 6 bases respectively, with 12 bases between them. Germline V CDR1 and CDR2: SGHRS, YFSETQ. The CDR3 spans 13 residues. CDR3 sequence (DNA): TGCGCCAGCAGCTTCGGGCGACAGATCGAGCAGTACTTC. The encoded protein is CASSFGRQIEQYF.

The chain recombines TRBV29-1 with TRBJ1-1; 8 nucleotides agree with TRBD1. Germline V lookup: CDR1 SQVTM, CDR2 ANQGSEA. V dropped 7 bases and J dropped 3; count of bases not matched to a gene: 7. CDR3 length equals 13 residues. This CDR3 reads CSGYRGTYTEAFF. As DNA, the CDR3 is TGCAGCGGCTACAGGGGGACGTACACTGAAGCTTTCTTT.

This CDR3 is CSAPPLLSGTGELFF. The CDR3 DNA follows: TGCAGCGCTCCTCCCCTTTTATCGGGCACCGGGGAGCTGTTTTTT. This chain joins TRBV29-1 and TRBJ2-2; D gene unclear. This CDR3 contains 15 residues. The V gene's germline CDR1 is SQVTM and CDR2 ANQGSEA. Trimming removed 7 bases at V and 4 bases at J, with 19 bases between.

This clonotype came up once. V and J are TRBV27 and TRBJ2-2; D not resolved. Germline V gene lookup returns CDR1 MNHEY and CDR2 SMNVEV (reference sequence). The CDR3 runs to 15 residues. Trimming cost V 5 bases and J 0 bases, with 10 bases left between them. The CDR3 nucleotides read TGTGCCAGCAGTCCCTGGGTCCCGAACACCGGGGAGCTGTTTTTT. Amino acid sequence: CASSPWVPNTGELFF.

This clonotype has a count of ten or more. In nucleotides, the CDR3 is TGTGCCAGCAGCTTAAGCCCAGGGGGAAAAACTGAAGCTTTCTTT. Protein sequence: CASSLSPGGKTEAFF. The V call is TRBV7-2, the J call TRBJ1-1; 7 nucleotides match TRBD1. The germline V gene encodes CDR1 SGHTA and CDR2 FQGNSA. This CDR3 has 15 amino acids. Trimming cost V 2 bases and J 5 bases; bases outside gene matches: 8.

This clonotype was recorded only once. The chain is built from TRBV12-3 or TRBV12-4 and TRBJ1-6, with TRBD1 matching 7 bases. The CDR3 contains 14 residues. The V segment lost 6 bases and the J segment 9 bases; nucleotides outside the gene matches: 8. The CDR3 DNA follows: TGTGCCAGCAGCCGAGGGACAGTTGGTTCACCCCTCCACTTT. It codes for CASSRGTVGSPLHF.

This clonotype was detected many times. The rearrangement joins TRBV12-3 or TRBV12-4 to TRBJ2-1; 7 bases line up with TRBD1. The ends lost 5 bases at V and 6 bases at J; junction bases unmatched: 13. The CDR3 runs to 16 residues. CDR3 sequence reads: CASSEEQGIGFNEQFF. CDR3 sequence (DNA): TGTGCCAGCAGTGAAGAACAGGGGATCGGCTTCAATGAGCAGTTCTTC.

This clonotype was seen a handful of times. The chain carries TRBV12-3 or TRBV12-4 and TRBJ2-1; 12 nucleotides line up with TRBD2. The CDR3 consists of 14 residues. Trimming at V came to 3 bases and at J to 8 bases, leaving 2 bases not matched to a gene. The DNA for the CDR3 is TGTGCCAGCAGTTTGACTAGCGGGAGCTATGAGCAGTTCTTC. This sequence encodes CASSLTSGSYEQFF.

This clonotype was counted ten times or more. CDR3 loop: CASSPTVVRTEAFF. CDR3 nucleotide sequence: TGTGCCAGCAGCCCCACAGTAGTACGCACTGAAGCTTTCTTT. The gene calls are TRBV7-8 and TRBJ1-1; no reliable D call. Looked up from germline, CDR1 is SGHVS and CDR2 is FQNEAQ. Trimming cost V 5 bases and J 4 bases, with 14 bases left between them. The CDR3 spans 14 residues. Looking up the rest from reference TRBV7-8 and TRBJ1-1 gives the full variable domain: GAGVSQSPRYKVAKRGQDVALRCDPISGHVSLFWYQQALGQGPEFLTYFQNEAQLDKSGLPSDRFFAERPEGSVSTLKIQRTQQEDSAVYLCASSPTVVRTEAFFGQGTRLTVV.